The 24 T cell receptor beta chains below come from one sample, sequenced in a study of T cell responses to AZD1222 COVID-19 vaccine. TCRdb's copy holds only in-frame clones and misses some; the assay was immunoSEQ multiplex PCR. The sample lists around 90,000 clones, 91% seen once, with roughly 5.6% in the top ten. Sample: peripheral blood, taken on day 0 of MenACWY control vaccination. The receptors shown here come from an adult in good health.

The CDR3 reads CASSPTGGGYTF. Written as DNA, the CDR3 is TGTGCCAGCAGCCCAACGGGGGGTGGCTACACCTTC. The chain uses TRBV3-1 (or the pseudogene TRBV3-2) and TRBJ1-2; the D gene is possibly TRBD1 (5 bases). The ends were cut back, 4 bases at V and 7 bases at J, with 10 bases in the middle. Germline V gene data show CDR1 as LGHDT and CDR2 as YNNKEL (reference sequence). This CDR3 has 12 amino acids.

The chain couples TRBV7-2 to TRBJ1-2; 9 nucleotides align to TRBD1. This CDR3 is built from 15 residues. The V gene end was trimmed by 5 bases and the J gene end by 4 bases; junction bases not matched to a gene: 8. Germline V gene data show CDR1 as SGHTA and CDR2 as FQGNSA. Written as DNA, the CDR3 is TGTGCCAGCAGCCCGGGGGGACAGGGAAGCTATGGCTACACCTTC. It specifies CASSPGGQGSYGYTF.

The chain joins TRBV7-9 to TRBJ2-1; a possible D gene is TRBD2 (5 bases). V was shortened by 5 bases and J by 3 bases, with 14 bases between the two germline ends. This CDR3 is 15 amino acids long. Germline V lookup: CDR1 SEHNR, CDR2 FQNEAQ (reference sequence). The CDR3 sequence: CASSPIGELYNEQFF. CDR3 in DNA: TGTGCCAGCAGCCCAATTGGGGAGCTCTACAATGAGCAGTTCTTC. Together with reference TRBV7-9 and TRBJ2-1, the CDR3 gives the full variable domain: DTGVSQNPRHKITKRGQNVTFRCDPISEHNRLYWYRQTLGQGPEFLTYFQNEAQLEKSRLLSDRFSAERPKGSFSTLEIQRTEQGDSAMYLCASSPIGELYNEQFFGPGTRLTVL.

The chain links TRBV9 to TRBJ1-6; D is possibly TRBD1 (5 bases). V gave up 0 bases and J gave up 10 bases, with 11 bases separating them. CDR1 is SGDLS, CDR2 YYNGEE, per germline. The CDR3 spans 14 residues. CDR3 sequence reads: CASSVGQQLSPLHF. The CDR3 DNA is TGTGCCAGCAGCGTAGGACAGCAATTATCACCCCTCCACTTT. The variable domain in full, completed from reference TRBV9 and TRBJ1-6, reads DSGVTQTPKHLITATGQRVTLRCSPRSGDLSVYWYQQSLDQGLQFLIQYYNGEERAKGNILERFSAQQFPDLHSELNLSSLELGDSALYFCASSVGQQLSPLHFGNGTRLTVT.

The V and J genes are TRBV28 and TRBJ1-6; a weak D match, TRBD1 (6 bases). This CDR3 spans 14 amino acids. CDR1 MDHEN and CDR2 SYDVKM come from the germline V gene. Trimming took off 3 bases at V and 8 bases at J, with 11 bases between the two ends. The CDR3 protein is CASSFWGGDSPLHF. For the CDR3, the DNA is TGTGCCAGCAGTTTTTGGGGGGGCGATTCACCCCTCCACTTT. Full variable domain (outside the CDR3, taken from reference TRBV28 and TRBJ1-6): DVKVTQSSRYLVKRTGEKVFLECVQDMDHENMFWYRQDPGLGLRLIYFSYDVKMKEKGDIPEGYSVSREKKERFSLILESASTNQTSMYLCASSFWGGDSPLHFGNGTRLTVT.

V usage is TRBV6-5 and J usage is TRBJ2-1; unclear D gene. Germline CDR1 and CDR2: MNHEY and SVGAGI. V lost 2 bases to trimming and J lost 5 bases, with 7 bases between them. CDR3 length: 13 amino acids. The CDR3 spells CASSYPNDNEQFF. As DNA, the CDR3 is TGTGCCAGCAGTTACCCTAATGACAATGAGCAGTTCTTC.

This clone was observed a handful of times. This chain joins TRBV7-9 and TRBJ2-7; 8 positions agree with TRBD2. The CDR3 extends over 13 amino acids. The V segment lost 5 bases and the J segment 7 bases; nucleotides outside the gene matches: 7. In germline, CDR1 is SEHNR, CDR2 FQNEAQ (reference sequence). CDR3 nucleotide sequence: TGTGCCAGCAGCCGGCCTCTAGCGGGTGAGCAGTACTTC. Translating it yields CASSRPLAGEQYF.

The chain employs TRBV7-9 and TRBJ1-1, with D unclear. The germline V and J ends were trimmed by 5 bases and 5 bases, with 9 bases remaining between them. CDR3 length: 12 residues. Germline V gives CDR1 SEHNR, CDR2 FQNEAQ (reference sequence). The CDR3 nucleotides are TGTGCCAGCAGCCTCCAACGGACTGAAGCTTTCTTT. Translating it yields CASSLQRTEAFF.

The rearrangement uses TRBV6-2 or TRBV6-3 and TRBJ2-3; 9 bases line up with TRBD2. CDR1 is MNHEY and CDR2 is SVGEGT in the germline V gene. The CDR3 is made up of 15 amino acids. The ends lost 2 bases at V and 5 bases at J; junction bases unmatched: 5. DNA of the CDR3: TGTGCCAGCAGTTACGGACTAGCGATGGGAGATACGCAGTATTTT. Translating gives CASSYGLAMGDTQYF.

The chain links TRBV15 to TRBJ2-1; 8 positions agree with TRBD1. The CDR3 extends over 16 amino acids. V was pared by 1 base and J by 7 bases, with 9 bases of the junction left unmatched. CDR1 and CDR2 (germline): LNHNV, YYDKDF (reference sequence). CDR3 residues: CATSRGYVTGENEQFF. Here the CDR3 DNA reads TGTGCCACCAGCAGAGGGTACGTGACAGGGGAGAATGAGCAGTTCTTC.

The chain carries TRBV18 and TRBJ2-5, with D perhaps TRBD1 (5 bases). Trimming stripped 2 bases from V and 0 bases from J, with 13 bases between. The CDR3 consists of 16 residues. Germline V lookup: CDR1 KGHSH, CDR2 LQKENI. The CDR3 reads CASSPRIGAYQETQYF. The CDR3 region has the DNA TGTGCCAGCTCACCAAGAATTGGGGCATACCAAGAGACCCAGTACTTC.

The chain has TRBV11-2 and TRBJ2-3; weak D call: TRBD2 (6 bases). This CDR3 has 15 residues. Germline-derived CDR1 and CDR2 are SGHAT and FQNNGV. V was pared by 5 bases and J by 1 base, with 13 bases between. The CDR3 region has the DNA TGTGCCAGCAGCCCCCCCGGGACTGGCACAGATACGCAGTATTTT. Translating gives CASSPPGTGTDTQYF.

V is TRBV21-1 and J is TRBJ2-7; TRBD1, the D gene given by the table, was not confirmed from the DNA. TRBV21-1 is reported as a pseudogene. This CDR3 spans 14 amino acids. CDR3 amino acids: CASGGTGLSYEQYF. The DNA for the CDR3 is TGTGCCAGCGGGGGGACAGGGCTTTCTTACGAGCAGTACTTC.

The J gene is TRBJ1-5, the V gene TRBV24-1; 8 positions agree with TRBD1. V was clipped by 4 bases and J by 3 bases; unmatched bases: 7. In germline, CDR1 is KGHDR, CDR2 SFDVKD. The CDR3 runs to 16 residues. This CDR3 reads CATSETGGGNNQPQHF. CDR3 sequence (DNA): TGTGCCACCAGTGAAACAGGGGGTGGTAACAATCAGCCCCAGCATTTT.

The chain recombines TRBV7-2 with TRBJ1-2, with TRBD1 matching 8 bases. With 3 bases clipped from V and 5 bases from J, the junction kept 5 bases outside the gene matches. The CDR3 loop spans 14 amino acids. Germline V CDR1 and CDR2: SGHTA, FQGNSA. The CDR3 region is CASSLGTGGYGYTF. CDR3 DNA: TGTGCCAGCAGCTTGGGCACAGGGGGGTATGGCTACACCTTC. The whole variable domain, filled in from reference TRBV7-2 and TRBJ1-2, reads GAGVSQSPSNKVTEKGKDVELRCDPISGHTALYWYRQSLGQGLEFLIYFQGNSAPDKSGLPSDRFSAERTGGSVSTLTIQRTQQEDSAVYLCASSLGTGGYGYTFGSGTRLTVV.

J is TRBJ2-3 and V is TRBV19; TRBD1 is a possible D gene (5 bases). Trimming removed 8 bases at V and 6 bases at J, with 15 bases between. The CDR3 contains 13 residues. Germline V gives CDR1 LNHDA, CDR2 SQIVND (reference sequence). This CDR3 reads CASGVRQFDTQYF. CDR3 DNA: TGTGCCAGTGGGGTCAGACAGTTCGATACGCAGTATTTT.

This clone occurred once. Within the sample, other DNA sequences also encode this same CDR3. V usage is TRBV5-1 and J usage is TRBJ2-1; TRBD2 aligns across 14 bases. In germline, CDR1 is SGHRS, CDR2 YFSETQ. This CDR3 comprises 15 residues. Unmatched junction bases numbered 2, after V lost 3 bases and J lost 6 bases. This CDR3 reads CASSSGLAGGNEQFF. The CDR3 coding sequence is TGCGCCAGCAGCTCAGGACTAGCGGGAGGCAATGAGCAGTTCTTC.

This rearrangement joins TRBV3-1 (or the pseudogene TRBV3-2) to TRBJ1-5; D unclear. The germline V gene encodes CDR1 LGHDT and CDR2 YNNKEL (reference sequence). V lost 4 bases and J lost 0, with 10 bases in between. The CDR3 covers 15 residues. The CDR3 is CASSPRRDSNQPQHF. In nucleotides, the CDR3 is TGTGCCAGCAGCCCCCGGCGGGATAGCAATCAGCCCCAGCATTTT.

The V and J genes are TRBV10-3 and TRBJ2-1; TRBD1 matches 8 bases. This CDR3 comprises 14 residues. Trimming took 6 bases from V and 10 from J; bases not matched to a gene: 11. The germline V gene has CDR1 ENHRY and CDR2 SYGVKD. The CDR3 DNA reads TGTGCCATCAGGGCCGGGACAGGAAGCCCCGAGCAGTTCTTC. The encoded protein is CAIRAGTGSPEQFF.

V usage is TRBV19 and J usage is TRBJ1-5, with D possibly being TRBD1 (5 bases). Trimming removed 9 bases at V and 0 bases at J, with 12 bases between. CDR3 size: 14 residues. Germline V gene data show CDR1 as LNHDA and CDR2 as SQIVND (reference sequence). Written as DNA, the CDR3 is TGTGCCAGCAGAACCGGACATAGCAATCAGCCCCAGCATTTT. Its translation is CASRTGHSNQPQHF.

This rearrangement joins TRBV19 to TRBJ2-3; D possibly uses TRBD1 or TRBD2 (5 bases each). The V gene lost 3 bases and the J gene lost 6 bases, with 13 bases spanning the gap. Germline V gene data show CDR1 as LNHDA and CDR2 as SQIVND (reference sequence). CDR3 length: 14 residues. The CDR3 reads CASSMGTALDTQYF. CDR3 DNA: TGTGCCAGTAGTATGGGGACGGCCCTGGATACGCAGTATTTT.

The chain employs TRBV19 and TRBJ2-1; 8 bases agree with TRBD2. The CDR3 extends over 16 amino acids. V was clipped by 10 bases and J by 3 bases; unmatched bases: 14. CDR1 is LNHDA and CDR2 is SQIVND in the germline V gene (reference sequence). CDR3 nucleotides: TGTGCCACCTCAAACATACTAGCGGTGCACTACAATGAGCAGTTCTTC. Translation gives CATSNILAVHYNEQFF. The variable domain in full, with the rest retrieved from reference TRBV19 and TRBJ2-1, is DGGITQSPKYLFRKEGQNVTLSCEQNLNHDAMYWYRQDPGQGLRLIYYSQIVNDFQKGDIAEGYSVSREKKESFPLTVTSAQKNPTAFYLCATSNILAVHYNEQFFGPGTRLTVL.

The rearrangement links TRBV7-9 to TRBJ2-7, with D possibly matching TRBD1 (6 bases). CDR1 is SEHNR and CDR2 is FQNEAQ in the germline V gene (reference sequence). The CDR3 length is 15 residues. V dropped 5 bases and J dropped 7 bases, with 21 bases sitting between them. The CDR3 loop reads CASSPQDQGGREQYF. The CDR3 DNA follows: TGTGCCAGCAGCCCCCAGGATCAAGGGGGAAGGGAGCAGTACTTC.

The chain employs TRBV28 and TRBJ2-7, with D hard to call. The CDR3 sequence is 12 residues long. CDR1 MDHEN and CDR2 SYDVKM come from the germline V gene. The V end lost 2 bases, the J end lost 4 bases, and 6 bases lay between the germline ends. The CDR3 sequence is CASSLPPYEQYF. CDR3 coding DNA: TGTGCCAGCAGTTTACCCCCATACGAGCAGTACTTC.